Detailed here is one T cell receptor (beta chain). Its target is unknown. PCR employed 60 Vbeta and 13 Jbeta primers. Original analysis: Later work found tens of millions of unique TCR beta chains, with about 10 million shared. Measured with immunoSEQ multiplex PCR; TCRdb has only the in-frame clones, and not every one. D and trimming were read from the DNA, whereas the V and J calls and clone size are those reported in that table. This repertoire includes approximately 130,000 clones. The record originates from a study of cytomegalovirus exposure and HLA in healthy donors. Study findings and constraints: In a later analysis, a missense DCLRE1C variant was linked to TCR beta V- and J-gene trimming.

The receptor comes from a woman aged 60-75 years in good health and CMV-seronegative. The sequenced sample was PBMCs.

The CDR3 is CASSMRPGQRPSYEQYF. In DNA, the CDR3 is TGTGCCAGTAGTATGCGGCCGGGACAGCGCCCATCCTACGAGCAGTACTTC. The genes are TRBV19 and TRBJ2-7, with 7 bases that match TRBD1. The CDR3 spans 17 residues. V shed 3 bases and J 1 base; nucleotides not matched to a gene: 12. Germline V gene sequence: CDR1 LNHDA, CDR2 SQIVND (reference sequence).